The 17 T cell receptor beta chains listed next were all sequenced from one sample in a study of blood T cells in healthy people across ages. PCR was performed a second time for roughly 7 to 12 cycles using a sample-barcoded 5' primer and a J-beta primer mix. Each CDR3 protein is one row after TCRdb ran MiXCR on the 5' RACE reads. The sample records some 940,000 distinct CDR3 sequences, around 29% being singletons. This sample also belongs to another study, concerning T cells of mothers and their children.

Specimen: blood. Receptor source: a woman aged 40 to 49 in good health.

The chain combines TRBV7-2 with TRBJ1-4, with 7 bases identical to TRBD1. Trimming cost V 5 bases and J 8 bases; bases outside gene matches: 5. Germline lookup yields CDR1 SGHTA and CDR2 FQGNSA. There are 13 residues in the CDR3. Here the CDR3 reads CASSRGTAEKLFF. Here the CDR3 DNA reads TGTGCCAGCAGCCGAGGGACAGCCGAAAAACTGTTTTTT.

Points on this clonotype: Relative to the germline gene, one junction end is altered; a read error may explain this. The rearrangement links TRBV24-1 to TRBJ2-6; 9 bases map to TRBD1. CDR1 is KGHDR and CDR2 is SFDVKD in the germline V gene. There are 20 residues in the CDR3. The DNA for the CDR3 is TGTTCCACCAGTGATTGGGTGGGACAGGGAGACCCCTCTGGGGCAAACGTCCTGACTTTC. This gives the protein CSTSDWVGQGDPSGANVLTF.

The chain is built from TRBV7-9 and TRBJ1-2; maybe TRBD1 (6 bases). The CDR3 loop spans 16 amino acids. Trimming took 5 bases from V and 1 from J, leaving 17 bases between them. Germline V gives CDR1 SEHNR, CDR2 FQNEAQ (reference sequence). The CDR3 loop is CASSLAGTGFNYGYTF. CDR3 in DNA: TGTGCCAGCAGCCTCGCCGGAACAGGGTTTAACTATGGCTACACCTTC.

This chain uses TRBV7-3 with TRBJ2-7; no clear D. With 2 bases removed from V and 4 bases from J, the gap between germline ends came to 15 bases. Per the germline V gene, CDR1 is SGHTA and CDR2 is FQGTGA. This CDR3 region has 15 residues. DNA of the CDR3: TGTGCCAGCAGCTTAGCCCCTCAGCCGGCATACGAGCAGTACTTC. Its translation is CASSLAPQPAYEQYF.

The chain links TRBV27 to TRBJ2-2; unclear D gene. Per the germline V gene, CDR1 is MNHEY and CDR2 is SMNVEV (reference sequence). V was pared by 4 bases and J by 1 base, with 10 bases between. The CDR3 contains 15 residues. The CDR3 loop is CASSSINRNTGELFF. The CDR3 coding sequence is TGTGCCAGCAGTTCGATTAACAGGAACACCGGGGAGCTGTTTTTT.

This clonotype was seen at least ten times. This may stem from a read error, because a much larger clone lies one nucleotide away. Written as DNA, the CDR3 is TGCAGTGCTACCGGGGGCTCCTACAATGAGCAGTACTTC. Protein sequence: CSATGGSYNEQYF. J is TRBJ2-1 and V is TRBV20-1, with D possibly being TRBD1 or TRBD2 (6 bases each). The DNA end is a closer match to TRBJ2-7, so the J assignment may be wrong. This CDR3 contains 13 residues. Germline V CDR1 and CDR2: DFQATT, SNEGSKA (reference sequence).

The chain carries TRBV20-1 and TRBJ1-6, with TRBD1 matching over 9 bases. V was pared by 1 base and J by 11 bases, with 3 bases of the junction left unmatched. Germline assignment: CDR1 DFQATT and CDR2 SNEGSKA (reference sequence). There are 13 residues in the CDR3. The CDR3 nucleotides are TGCAGTGCTAGAGTCGGGACAGGGACACCCCTCCACTTT. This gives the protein CSARVGTGTPLHF.

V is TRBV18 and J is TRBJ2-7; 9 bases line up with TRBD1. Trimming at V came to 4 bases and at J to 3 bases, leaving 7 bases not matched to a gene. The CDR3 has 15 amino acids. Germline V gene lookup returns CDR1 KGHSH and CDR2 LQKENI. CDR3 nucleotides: TGTGCCAGCTCACATGGGACAGGGATGAACTACGAGCAGTACTTC. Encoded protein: CASSHGTGMNYEQYF.

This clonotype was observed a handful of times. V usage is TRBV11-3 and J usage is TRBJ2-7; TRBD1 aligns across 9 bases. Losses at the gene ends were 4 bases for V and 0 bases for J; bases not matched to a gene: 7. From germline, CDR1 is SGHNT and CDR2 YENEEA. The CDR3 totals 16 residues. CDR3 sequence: CASSSGTGHHSYEQYF. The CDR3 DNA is TGTGCCAGCAGCTCCGGGACAGGGCATCACTCCTACGAGCAGTACTTC.

For the CDR3, the DNA is TGTGCCAGCAGTCGGCCGGGACAGGAGATGATGAACACTGAAGCTTTCTTT. The encoded protein is CASSRPGQEMMNTEAFF. The rearrangement uses TRBV6-1 and TRBJ1-1; 8 bases line up with TRBD1. Unmatched junction bases numbered 11, after V lost 5 bases and J lost 0 bases. This CDR3 comprises 17 residues. Germline CDR1 MNHNS, CDR2 SASEGT.

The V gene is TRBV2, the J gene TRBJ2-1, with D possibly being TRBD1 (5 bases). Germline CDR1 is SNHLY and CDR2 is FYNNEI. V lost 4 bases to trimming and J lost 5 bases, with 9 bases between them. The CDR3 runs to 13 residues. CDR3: CASSVDRNNEQFF. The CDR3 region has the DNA TGTGCCAGCAGTGTAGACAGAAACAATGAGCAGTTCTTC.

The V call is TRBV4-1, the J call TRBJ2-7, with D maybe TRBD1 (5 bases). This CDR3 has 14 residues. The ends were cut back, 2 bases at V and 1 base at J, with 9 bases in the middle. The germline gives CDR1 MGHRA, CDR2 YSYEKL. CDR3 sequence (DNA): TGCGCCAGCAGCCAACCCAGGGAATCCTACGAGCAGTACTTC. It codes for CASSQPRESYEQYF.

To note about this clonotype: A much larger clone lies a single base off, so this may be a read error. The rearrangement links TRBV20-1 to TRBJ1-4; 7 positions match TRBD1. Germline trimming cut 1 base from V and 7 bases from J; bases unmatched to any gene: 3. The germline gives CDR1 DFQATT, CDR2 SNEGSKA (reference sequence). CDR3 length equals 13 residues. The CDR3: CSARVQGTEKLFF. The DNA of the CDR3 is TGCAGTGCTAGAGTACAGGGGACTGAAAAACTGTTTTTT.

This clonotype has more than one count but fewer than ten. The CDR3 reads CASSLQPYEQYF. The CDR3 bases are TGTGCCAGCAGCCTACAGCCCTACGAGCAGTACTTC. The chain employs TRBV28 and TRBJ2-7, with D unclear. V was shortened by 6 bases and J by 2 bases, with 8 bases between the two germline ends. The CDR3 runs 12 residues. Per the germline V gene, CDR1 is MDHEN and CDR2 is SYDVKM.

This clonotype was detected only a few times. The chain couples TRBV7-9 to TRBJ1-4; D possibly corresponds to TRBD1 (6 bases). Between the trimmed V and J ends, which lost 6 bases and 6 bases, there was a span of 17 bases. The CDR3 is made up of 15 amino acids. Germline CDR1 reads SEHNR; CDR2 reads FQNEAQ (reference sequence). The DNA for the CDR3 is TGTGCCAGCAGTCGACGTACAGGGACCGATGAAAAACTGTTTTTT. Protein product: CASSRRTGTDEKLFF.

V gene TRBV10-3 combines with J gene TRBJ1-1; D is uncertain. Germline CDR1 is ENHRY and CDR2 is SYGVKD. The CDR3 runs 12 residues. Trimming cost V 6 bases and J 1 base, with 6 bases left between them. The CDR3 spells CAIRHTNTEAFF. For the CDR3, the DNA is TGTGCCATCAGACATACGAACACTGAAGCTTTCTTT.

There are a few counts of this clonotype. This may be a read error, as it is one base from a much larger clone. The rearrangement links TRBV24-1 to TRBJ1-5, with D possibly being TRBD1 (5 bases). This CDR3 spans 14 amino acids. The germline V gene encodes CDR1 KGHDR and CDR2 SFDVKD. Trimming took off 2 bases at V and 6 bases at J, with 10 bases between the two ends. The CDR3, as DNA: TGTGCCACCAGTGATTCGGGGGTTAGTCAGCCCCAGCATTTT. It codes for CATSDSGVSQPQHF.